This TCR beta chain was documented in a study of early T cells in non-severe SARS-CoV-2 infection. Unique molecular identifiers (one per individual cDNA molecule) were attached. TCRdb itself ran the 5' RACE reads through MiXCR, one entry per CDR3 protein. Of 80,000 to 100,000 distinct CDR3 sequences in the sample, approximately 15% are singletons; the top ten hold under 7.5%. This clonotype was seen more than once but under ten times. The clonotype originates from an adult who was a healthcare worker with PCR-confirmed SARS-CoV-2 infection or an uninfected control (not recorded which). Sequenced: whole blood.

The CDR3: CASSLDRGGRDIQYF. CDR3 in DNA: TGTGCCAGCAGCTTAGATCGGGGGGGCCGAGACATTCAGTACTTC. The chain links TRBV11-2 to TRBJ2-4, with 8 positions matching TRBD2. Unmatched junction bases numbered 6, after V lost 0 bases and J lost 8 bases. The germline V gene has CDR1 SGHAT and CDR2 FQNNGV. This CDR3 region has 15 residues.